One and the same sample provided the 2 T cell receptor beta chains below, sequenced in a study of CD8 T cells in ankylosing spondylitis. Study outcomes and limitations: Among TCR beta sequences, a motif of about 8 highly homologous variants appeared characteristic of ankylosing spondylitis blood.

Using its own MiXCR run on the 5' RACE reads, TCRdb lists one record per CDR3 protein. The sample lists fewer than 650,000 distinct CDR3 sequences, roughly 13% occurring once. No antigen is known for these receptors. Sequencing was performed on blood, either unsorted or a sorted T cell fraction (not recorded which). The origin of the receptors is a male donor with ankylosing spondylitis.

The chain has TRBV24-1 and TRBJ2-1; the D gene could be TRBD1 or TRBD2 (5 bases each). The length of the CDR3 is 15 residues. Trimming took off 2 bases at V and 5 bases at J, with 12 bases between the two ends. Germline V gives CDR1 KGHDR, CDR2 SFDVKD. The CDR3 reads CATSDSLRDDNEQFF. The CDR3 DNA reads as TGTGCCACCAGTGATTCCCTACGGGACGACAATGAGCAGTTCTTC.

The genes are TRBV20-1 and TRBJ2-6, with D unresolved. Germline V gives CDR1 DFQATT, CDR2 SNEGSKA (reference sequence). With 3 bases removed from V and 1 base from J, the gap between germline ends came to 10 bases. The CDR3 length is 15 residues. The CDR3 nucleotides are TGCAGTGCTAGGGATCTGGCGTCTGGGGCCAACGTCCTGACTTTC. Amino acid sequence: CSARDLASGANVLTF.